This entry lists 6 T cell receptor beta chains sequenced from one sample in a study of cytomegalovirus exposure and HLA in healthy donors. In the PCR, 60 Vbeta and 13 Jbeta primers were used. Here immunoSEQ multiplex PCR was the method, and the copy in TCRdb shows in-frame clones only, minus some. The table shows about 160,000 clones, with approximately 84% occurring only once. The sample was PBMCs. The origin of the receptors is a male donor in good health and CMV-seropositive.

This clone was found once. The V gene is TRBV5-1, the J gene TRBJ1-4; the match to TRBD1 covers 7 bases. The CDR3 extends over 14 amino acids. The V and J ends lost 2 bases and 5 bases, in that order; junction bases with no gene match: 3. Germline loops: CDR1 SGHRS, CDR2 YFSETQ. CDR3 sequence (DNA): TGCGCCAGCAGCTTAGGGGGCGTAAATGAAAAACTGTTTTTT. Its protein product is CASSLGGVNEKLFF.

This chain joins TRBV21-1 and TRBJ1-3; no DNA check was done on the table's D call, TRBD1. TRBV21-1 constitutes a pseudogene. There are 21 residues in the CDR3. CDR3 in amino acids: CASSRAGQGHIMFHSGNTIYF. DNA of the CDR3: TGTGCCAGCAGCAGAGCCGGACAGGGACACATAATGTTCCACTCTGGAAACACCATATATTTT.

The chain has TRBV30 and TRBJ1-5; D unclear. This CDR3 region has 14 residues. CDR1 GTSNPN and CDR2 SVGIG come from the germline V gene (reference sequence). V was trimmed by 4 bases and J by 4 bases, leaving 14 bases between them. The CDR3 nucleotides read TGTGCCTGGAAAACTAAAGGTTCGAATCAGCCCCAGCATTTT. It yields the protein CAWKTKGSNQPQHF.

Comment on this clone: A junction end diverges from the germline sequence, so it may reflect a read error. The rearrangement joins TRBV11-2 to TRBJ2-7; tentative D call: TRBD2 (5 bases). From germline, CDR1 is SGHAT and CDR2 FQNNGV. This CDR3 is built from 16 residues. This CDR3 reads CASGLERRPPSYEQYF. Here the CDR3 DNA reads TGTGCCAGCGGCTTAGAGAGGAGGCCCCCCTCCTACGAGCAGTACTTC.

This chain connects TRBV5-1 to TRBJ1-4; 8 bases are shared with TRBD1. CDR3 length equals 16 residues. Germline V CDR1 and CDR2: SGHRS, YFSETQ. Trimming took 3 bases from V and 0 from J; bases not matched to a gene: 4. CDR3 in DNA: TGCGCCAGCAGCTACAGGGGGGGGACAACTAATGAAAAACTGTTTTTT. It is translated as CASSYRGGTTNEKLFF.

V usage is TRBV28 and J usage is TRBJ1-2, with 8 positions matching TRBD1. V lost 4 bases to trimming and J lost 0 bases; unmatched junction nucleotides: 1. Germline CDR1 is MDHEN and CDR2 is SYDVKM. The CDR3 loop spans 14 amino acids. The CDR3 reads CASSWGQANYGYTF. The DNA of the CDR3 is TGTGCCAGCAGTTGGGGACAGGCTAACTATGGCTACACCTTC.